The 14 T cell receptor beta chains given below trace back to one sample, sequenced in a study of T cell changes during pregnancy in multiple sclerosis. Repertoires were generated with immunoSEQ multiplex PCR, while TCRdb's copy carries only in-frame clones and drops some. The table has roughly 40,000 clones, around 90% seen once. Sequencing used CD8+ T cells from peripheral blood mononuclear cells, obtained in the first trimester of pregnancy. These receptors were taken from a female donor with multiple sclerosis, enrolled in a pregnancy study.

Notes on this clone: Germline is not matched at one junction end, which may reflect a read error. This sequence joins TRBV7-7 and TRBJ2-3, with a tentative D call TRBD2 (5 bases). Germline V lookup: CDR1 SSHAT, CDR2 FNYEAQ (reference sequence). This CDR3 has 16 residues. This chain's CDR3 is CASSPEWTPRTDTQYF. The DNA for the CDR3 is TGTGCTAGCAGCCCCGAATGGACTCCCCGCACAGATACGCAGTATTTT.

V is TRBV4-1 and J is TRBJ2-2, with D hard to call. Germline V lookup: CDR1 MGHRA, CDR2 YSYEKL. The V gene lost 0 bases and the J gene lost 3 bases, with 8 bases spanning the gap. The CDR3 runs 15 residues. The CDR3 nucleotides read TGCGCCAGCAGCCAAGATCATCCGGACACCGGGGAGCTGTTTTTT. This translates into CASSQDHPDTGELFF.

The J gene is TRBJ2-5, the V gene TRBV27; D not resolved. This CDR3 region has 11 residues. The V gene lost 6 bases and the J gene lost 4 bases, with 6 bases spanning the gap. Germline lookup yields CDR1 MNHEY and CDR2 SMNVEV (reference sequence). The CDR3 region has the DNA TGTGCCAGCAGCCTCGGAGAGACCCAGTACTTC. This gives the protein CASSLGETQYF.

V is TRBV14 and J is TRBJ1-2; D may be TRBD1 (5 bases). The germline V and J ends were trimmed by 6 bases and 2 bases, with 10 bases remaining between them. The CDR3 sequence is 13 residues long. Germline V gene data show CDR1 as SGHDN and CDR2 as FVKESK. DNA of the CDR3: TGTGCCAGCAGTCGCGGGACCAACTATGGCTACACCTTC. It codes for CASSRGTNYGYTF. The variable domain in full, with the rest retrieved from reference TRBV14 and TRBJ1-2, is EAGVTQFPSHSVIEKGQTVTLRCDPISGHDNLYWYRRVMGKEIKFLLHFVKESKQDESGMPNNRFLAERTGGTYSTLKVQPAELEDSGVYFCASSRGTNYGYTFGSGTRLTVV.

V gene TRBV6-1 combines with J gene TRBJ2-7, with TRBD2 matching over 8 bases. The germline gives CDR1 MNHNS, CDR2 SASEGT. The CDR3 covers 14 residues. The ends lost 2 bases at V and 7 bases at J; junction bases unmatched: 7. The CDR3 DNA reads TGTGCCAGCAGTGAATGGGCGGGGGGACGGGAGCAGTACTTC. Translated: CASSEWAGGREQYF.

The V call is TRBV10-3, the J call TRBJ1-2; no clear D gene. The CDR3 spans 16 residues. Trimming stripped 4 bases from V and 0 bases from J, with 15 bases between. The germline V gene encodes CDR1 ENHRY and CDR2 SYGVKD. The CDR3 nucleotides read TGTGCCATCAGTGGGTCCTCGGGTACCGCTAACTATGGCTACACCTTC. Protein sequence: CAISGSSGTANYGYTF.

The chain employs TRBV6-1 and TRBJ2-1; D possibly corresponds to TRBD2 (7 bases). This CDR3 comprises 17 residues. Germline V gene lookup returns CDR1 MNHNS and CDR2 SASEGT. Deletions cut 6 bases from V and 3 bases from J, with 21 bases between. The CDR3 loop is CASREFFDGGLYNEQFF. CDR3 sequence (DNA): TGTGCCAGCAGGGAATTTTTCGACGGGGGGCTCTACAATGAGCAGTTCTTC.

This rearrangement joins TRBV6-6 to TRBJ2-7; TRBD1 might be the D (6 bases). The V end was cut by 6 bases, the J end by 1 base, with 7 bases between. The CDR3 contains 12 residues. Looked up from germline, CDR1 is MNHNY and CDR2 is SVGAGI (reference sequence). CDR3 region: CASRGQSYEQYF. The CDR3 region has the DNA TGTGCCAGCAGAGGACAGTCCTACGAGCAGTACTTC.

In DNA, the CDR3 is TGTGCCACAAACGCCGGCAGGGCCGACGGCTACACCTTC. Translated: CATNAGRADGYTF. The chain couples TRBV6-5 to TRBJ1-2; tentative D call: TRBD1 (5 bases). The CDR3 length is 13 residues. Trimming took 10 bases from V and 8 from J, leaving 20 bases between them. CDR1 and CDR2 from the germline V gene are MNHEY and SVGAGI.

CDR3 protein: CASTGSDTQYF. The CDR3 nucleotides read TGCGCCAGCACGGGGTCAGATACGCAGTATTTT. This chain joins TRBV5-1 and TRBJ2-3, with D possibly matching TRBD2 (5 bases). Germline V lookup: CDR1 SGHRS, CDR2 YFSETQ. This CDR3 is 11 amino acids long. V dropped 6 bases and J dropped 4 bases, with 6 bases sitting between them.

This clone was recorded a few times. The genes are TRBV5-1 and TRBJ2-3; TRBD1 aligns across 8 bases. J lost 2 bases, V lost 1 base, and 9 bases had no gene match. This CDR3 spans 17 amino acids. Germline values: CDR1 SGHRS, CDR2 YFSETQ. CDR3 bases: TGCGCCAGCAGCTTGTTGTCTGGGACAGGCCCCACAGATACGCAGTATTTT. As protein: CASSLLSGTGPTDTQYF.

In this sample, this clone turned up a few times. The CDR3 reads CSVKQGSGFPYEQYF. CDR3 coding DNA: TGCAGCGTAAAACAGGGCTCGGGCTTCCCTTACGAGCAGTACTTC. The chain joins TRBV29-1 to TRBJ2-7; a weak D match, TRBD1 (6 bases). The V end was cut by 6 bases, the J end by 4 bases, with 22 bases between. The germline V gene has CDR1 SQVTM and CDR2 ANQGSEA. The CDR3 runs 15 residues.

The rearrangement links TRBV6-1 to TRBJ2-7; D is possibly TRBD2 (5 bases). The CDR3 extends over 11 amino acids. Germline values: CDR1 MNHNS, CDR2 SASEGT. Trimming took off 3 bases at V and 7 bases at J, with 7 bases between the two ends. The CDR3 DNA sequence: TGTGCCAGCAGTGATTGGAGGGAGCAGTACTTC. This translates into CASSDWREQYF.

This clone has a handful of counts. The chain is built from TRBV7-8 and TRBJ2-5, with D perhaps TRBD2 (7 bases). Trimming pared 5 bases from V and 5 bases from J, leaving 15 bases between. The CDR3 spans 14 residues. CDR1 and CDR2 from the germline V gene are SGHVS and FQNEAQ. CDR3: CASSATGGQETQYF. CDR3 bases: TGTGCCAGCAGCGCCACCGGGGGGCAGGAGACCCAGTACTTC. Based on the CDR3 plus reference TRBV7-8 and TRBJ2-5, the full variable domain is GAGVSQSPRYKVAKRGQDVALRCDPISGHVSLFWYQQALGQGPEFLTYFQNEAQLDKSGLPSDRFFAERPEGSVSTLKIQRTQQEDSAVYLCASSATGGQETQYFGPGTRLLVL.